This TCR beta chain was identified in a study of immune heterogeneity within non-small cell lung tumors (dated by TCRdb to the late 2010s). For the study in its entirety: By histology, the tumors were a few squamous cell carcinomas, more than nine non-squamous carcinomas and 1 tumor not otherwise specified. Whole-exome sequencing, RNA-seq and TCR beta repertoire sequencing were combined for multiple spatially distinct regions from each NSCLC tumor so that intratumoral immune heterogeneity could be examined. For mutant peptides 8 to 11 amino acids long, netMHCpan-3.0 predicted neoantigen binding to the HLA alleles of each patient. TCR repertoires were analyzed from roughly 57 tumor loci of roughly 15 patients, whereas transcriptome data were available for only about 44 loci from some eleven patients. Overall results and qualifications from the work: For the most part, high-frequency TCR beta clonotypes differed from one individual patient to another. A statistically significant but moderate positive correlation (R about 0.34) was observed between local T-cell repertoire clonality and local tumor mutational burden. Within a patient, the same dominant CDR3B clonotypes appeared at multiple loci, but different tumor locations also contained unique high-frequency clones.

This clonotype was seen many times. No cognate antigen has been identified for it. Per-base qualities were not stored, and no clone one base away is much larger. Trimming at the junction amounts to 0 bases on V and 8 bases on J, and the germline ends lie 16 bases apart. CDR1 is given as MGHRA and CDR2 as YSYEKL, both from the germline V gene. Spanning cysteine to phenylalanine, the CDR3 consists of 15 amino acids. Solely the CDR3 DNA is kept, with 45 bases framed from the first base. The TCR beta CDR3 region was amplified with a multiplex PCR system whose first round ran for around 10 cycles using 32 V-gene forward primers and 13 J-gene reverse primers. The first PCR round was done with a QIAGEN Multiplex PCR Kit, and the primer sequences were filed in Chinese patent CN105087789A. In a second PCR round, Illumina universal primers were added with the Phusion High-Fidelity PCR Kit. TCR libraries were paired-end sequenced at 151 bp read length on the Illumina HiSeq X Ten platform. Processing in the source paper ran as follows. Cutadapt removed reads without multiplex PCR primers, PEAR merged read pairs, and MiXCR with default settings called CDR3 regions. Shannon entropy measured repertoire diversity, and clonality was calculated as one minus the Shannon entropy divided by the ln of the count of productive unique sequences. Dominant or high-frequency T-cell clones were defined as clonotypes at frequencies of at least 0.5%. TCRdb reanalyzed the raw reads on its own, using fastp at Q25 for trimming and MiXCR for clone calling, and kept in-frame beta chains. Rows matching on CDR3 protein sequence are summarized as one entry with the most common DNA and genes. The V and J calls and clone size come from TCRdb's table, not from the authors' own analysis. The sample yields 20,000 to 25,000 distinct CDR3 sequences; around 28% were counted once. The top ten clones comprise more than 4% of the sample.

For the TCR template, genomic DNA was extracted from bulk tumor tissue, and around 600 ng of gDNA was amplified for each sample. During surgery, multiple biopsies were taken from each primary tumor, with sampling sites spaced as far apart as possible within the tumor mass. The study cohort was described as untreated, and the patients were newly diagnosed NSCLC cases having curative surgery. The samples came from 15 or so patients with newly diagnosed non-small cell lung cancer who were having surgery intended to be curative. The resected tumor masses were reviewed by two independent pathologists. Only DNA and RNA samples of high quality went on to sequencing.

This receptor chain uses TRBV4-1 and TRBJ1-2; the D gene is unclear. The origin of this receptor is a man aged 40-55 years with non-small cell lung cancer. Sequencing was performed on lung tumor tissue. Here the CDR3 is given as CASSQEGQAALGYTF. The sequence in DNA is TGCGCCAGCAGCCAAGAGGGTCAGGCCGCATTAGGCTACACCTTC.